One and the same sample provided the 28 T cell receptor beta chains below, sequenced in a study of blood T cell repertoires in COVID-19. The data were produced by immunoSEQ multiplex PCR, yet TCRdb's version contains in-frame clones alone and is incomplete. This sample yields 400,000 or so clones, of which more than 70% are seen a single time; approximately 1.9% belongs to the top ten. The sample comprised PBMCs or T cells enriched from blood (not recorded which). These receptor sequences come from a man aged 40-55 years in a cohort exposed to, infected with or recovered from COVID-19 (not recorded which).

This rearrangement joins TRBV11-2 to TRBJ2-1; no reliable D call. This CDR3 comprises 15 residues. Trimming removed 2 bases at V and 8 bases at J, with 16 bases between. The germline V gene has CDR1 SGHAT and CDR2 FQNNGV. CDR3 loop: CASSLKPPVADEQFF. The DNA for the CDR3 is TGTGCCAGCAGCTTAAAGCCCCCAGTGGCGGATGAGCAGTTCTTC. Full variable domain (outside the CDR3, taken from reference TRBV11-2 and TRBJ2-1): EAGVAQSPRYKIIEKRQSVAFWCNPISGHATLYWYQQILGQGPKLLIQFQNNGVVDDSQLPKDRFSAERLKGVDSTLKIQPAKLEDSAVYLCASSLKPPVADEQFFGPGTRLTVL.

This rearrangement joins TRBV28 to TRBJ2-7; 7 bases fit TRBD1. The CDR3 consists of 14 residues. V lost 8 bases, J lost 3 bases, and 10 bases stayed unmatched. Germline V gene sequence: CDR1 MDHEN, CDR2 SYDVKM. The CDR3 DNA follows: TGTGCCAGCGGGACGGACAGGATGGTCTACGAGCAGTACTTC. Translated: CASGTDRMVYEQYF. Full variable domain (missing parts from reference TRBV28 and TRBJ2-7): DVKVTQSSRYLVKRTGEKVFLECVQDMDHENMFWYRQDPGLGLRLIYFSYDVKMKEKGDIPEGYSVSREKKERFSLILESASTNQTSMYLCASGTDRMVYEQYFGPGTRLTVT.

V gene TRBV4-2 combines with J gene TRBJ1-1, with 7 bases aligning to TRBD1. Per germline, CDR1 LGHNA and CDR2 YNFKEQ. Trimming cost V 4 bases and J 7 bases; bases outside gene matches: 3. This CDR3 comprises 12 residues. The CDR3 DNA reads as TGTGCCAGCAGCCCACAGGGGTTTGAAGCTTTCTTT. Translated, it gives CASSPQGFEAFF.

This clone was observed a few times. This rearrangement joins TRBV6-1 to TRBJ2-7, with D tentatively TRBD2 (5 bases). CDR3 size: 14 residues. Trimming took off 3 bases at V and 4 bases at J, with 13 bases between the two ends. Germline CDR1 is MNHNS and CDR2 is SASEGT. The CDR3 DNA sequence: TGTGCCAGCAGTGAGGAACCGCGGACTTACGAGCAGTACTTC. This encodes CASSEEPRTYEQYF.

This sequence joins TRBV7-9 and TRBJ2-7; D uncertain. V was trimmed by 1 base and J by 3 bases, leaving 10 bases between them. This CDR3 spans 14 amino acids. Germline CDR1 and CDR2: SEHNR and FQNEAQ (reference sequence). CDR3 sequence reads: CASSLGSTYYEQYF. Written as DNA, the CDR3 is TGTGCCAGCAGCTTAGGGTCAACCTACTACGAGCAGTACTTC. The whole variable domain, filled in from reference TRBV7-9 and TRBJ2-7, reads DTGVSQNPRHKITKRGQNVTFRCDPISEHNRLYWYRQTLGQGPEFLTYFQNEAQLEKSRLLSDRFSAERPKGSFSTLEIQRTEQGDSAMYLCASSLGSTYYEQYFGPGTRLTVT.

This clone has just one count. The chain recombines TRBV5-1 with TRBJ2-1; 13 bases fit TRBD2. The V and J ends lost 4 bases and 10 bases, in that order; junction bases with no gene match: 5. Germline-derived CDR1 and CDR2 are SGHRS and YFSETQ. The CDR3 has 14 amino acids. CDR3 nucleotides: TGCGCCAGCAGCAAGGGGACTAGCGGGAACGAGCAGTTCTTC. It specifies CASSKGTSGNEQFF.

This chain joins TRBV7-8 and TRBJ1-2, with D tentatively TRBD1 (5 bases). Germline V lookup: CDR1 SGHVS, CDR2 FQNEAQ. The CDR3 sequence is 16 residues long. V lost 4 bases, J lost 8 bases, and 23 bases lay in between. CDR3 DNA: TGTGCCAGCAGCTCACACGTCCGGCCCCGGGGGGAAGGCTACACCTTC. Its protein product is CASSSHVRPRGEGYTF.

This chain links TRBV5-5 with TRBJ1-6; a possible D gene is TRBD1 (6 bases). Trimming removed 3 bases from V and 14 bases from J, with 27 bases in between. The CDR3 is 17 amino acids. Germline lookup yields CDR1 SGHKS and CDR2 YYEKEE (reference sequence). CDR3 loop: CASSSTRPGHGQSALHF. CDR3 bases: TGTGCCAGCAGCTCAACTAGGCCGGGACACGGTCAATCGGCCCTCCACTTT.

The chain combines TRBV5-1 with TRBJ2-7; TRBD2 aligns across 15 bases. Germline-derived CDR1 and CDR2 are SGHRS and YFSETQ. This CDR3 is 17 amino acids long. V lost 3 bases, J lost 0 bases, and 4 bases stayed unmatched. The CDR3 DNA is TGCGCCAGCAGCTGGGGACTAGCGGGAGGTACCTCCTACGAGCAGTACTTC. Translating it yields CASSWGLAGGTSYEQYF.

The gene calls are TRBV2 and TRBJ1-3; 7 nucleotides match TRBD1. The CDR3 extends over 16 amino acids. Trimming took 2 bases from V and 0 from J; bases not matched to a gene: 4. Germline lookup yields CDR1 SNHLY and CDR2 FYNNEI. The CDR3 is CASSEKGAYSGNTIYF. As DNA, the CDR3 is TGTGCCAGCAGTGAAAAGGGGGCTTACTCTGGAAACACCATATATTTT.

J is TRBJ2-5 and V is TRBV7-2; no clear D gene. Germline CDR1 SGHTA, CDR2 FQGNSA. The CDR3 contains 13 residues. V was shortened by 5 bases and J by 3 bases, with 10 bases between the two germline ends. The CDR3 coding sequence is TGTGCCAGCAGCGCGCGGATCGAAGAGACCCAGTACTTC. This codes for CASSARIEETQYF.

The rearrangement joins TRBV12-2 to TRBJ1-5; TRBD1, the D gene given by the table, was not confirmed from the DNA. TRBV12-2 counts as a pseudogene. The CDR3 extends over 15 amino acids. The CDR3 DNA is TGTGCAAGTCGCTTTAGGCAGGCACGGAATCAGCCCCAGCATTTT. This encodes CASRFRQARNQPQHF.

The chain links TRBV3-1 (or the pseudogene TRBV3-2) to TRBJ1-4, with 8 bases fitting TRBD1. Trimming removed 7 bases from V and 8 bases from J; junction bases left unmatched: 6. Per germline, CDR1 LGHDT and CDR2 YNNKEL (reference sequence). This CDR3 contains 13 residues. CDR3 loop: CASTPYRGEKLFF. The DNA for the CDR3 is TGTGCCAGCACTCCCTACAGGGGGGAAAAACTGTTTTTT.

This clone was detected a few times. The genes are TRBV7-2 and TRBJ1-5, with D hard to call. The CDR3 sequence is 15 residues long. CDR1 is SGHTA, CDR2 FQGNSA, per germline. V lost 1 base and J lost 2, with 9 bases in between. The DNA for the CDR3 is TGTGCCAGCAGCTTAGAGGCGGCCCGCAATCAGCCCCAGCATTTT. It specifies CASSLEAARNQPQHF.

The chain links TRBV2 to TRBJ1-2; D not resolved. V dropped 6 bases and J dropped 7 bases, with 9 bases sitting between them. Germline lookup yields CDR1 SNHLY and CDR2 FYNNEI. This CDR3 has 11 residues. The CDR3 reads CASRTAGGYTF. The CDR3 DNA follows: TGTGCCAGCAGGACGGCGGGTGGCTACACCTTC.

The rearrangement links TRBV18 to TRBJ1-5, with D possibly matching TRBD1 (5 bases). V shed 3 bases and J shed 5 bases, with 14 bases lying between them. This CDR3 is 15 amino acids long. Per the germline V gene, CDR1 is KGHSH and CDR2 is LQKENI. Here the CDR3 reads CASSPFSGGDQPQHF. DNA for the CDR3: TGTGCCAGCTCACCGTTTAGTGGAGGGGATCAGCCCCAGCATTTT. Full variable domain (outside the CDR3, taken from reference TRBV18 and TRBJ1-5): NAGVMQNPRHLVRRRGQEARLRCSPMKGHSHVYWYRQLPEEGLKFMVYLQKENIIDESGMPKERFSAEFPKEGPSILRIQQVVRGDSAAYFCASSPFSGGDQPQHFGDGTRLSIL.

The chain combines TRBV6-2 or TRBV6-3 with TRBJ2-7; 7 positions agree with TRBD1. The CDR3 runs 16 residues. In germline, CDR1 is MNHEY, CDR2 SVGEGT. The J segment lost 3 bases and the V segment lost 2 bases, leaving 10 bases of the junction unmatched. The DNA for the CDR3 is TGTGCCAGCAGTTACAAAACAGGGGAAGGGTTCTACGAGCAGTACTTC. It is translated as CASSYKTGEGFYEQYF.

This clone was observed once. V usage is TRBV25-1 and J usage is TRBJ2-7; 8 bases agree with TRBD2. V lost 7 bases to trimming and J lost 0 bases; unmatched junction nucleotides: 5. Germline lookup yields CDR1 MGHDK and CDR2 SYGVNS. The CDR3 sequence is 14 residues long. As DNA, the CDR3 is TGTGCCAGCACCCCGGGGGGGAGCTCCTACGAGCAGTACTTC. This codes for CASTPGGSSYEQYF.

This rearrangement joins TRBV5-1 to TRBJ2-5; 9 bases line up with TRBD2. The CDR3 is made up of 14 amino acids. V lost 4 bases, J lost 5 bases, and 6 bases stayed unmatched. Germline CDR1 SGHRS, CDR2 YFSETQ. The DNA of the CDR3 is TGCGCCAGCAGCGTTAGCGGGGGCCCTGAGACCCAGTACTTC. Translated, it gives CASSVSGGPETQYF.

V usage is TRBV7-9 and J usage is TRBJ2-5; D gene uncertain. CDR1 is SEHNR, CDR2 FQNEAQ, per germline (reference sequence). With 5 bases removed from V and 4 bases from J, the gap between germline ends came to 11 bases. CDR3 length equals 13 residues. CDR3 in DNA: TGTGCCAGCAGCGCCCCTAGTGGAGAGACCCAGTACTTC. This codes for CASSAPSGETQYF.

The V call is TRBV11-2, the J call TRBJ1-5; D perhaps matches TRBD1 (6 bases). CDR1 and CDR2 from the germline V gene are SGHAT and FQNNGV. The CDR3 consists of 15 residues. Trimming stripped 4 bases from V and 3 bases from J, with 13 bases between. In DNA, the CDR3 is TGTGCCAGCAGCTCCGGACAGCACGTCAATCAGCCCCAGCATTTT. This encodes CASSSGQHVNQPQHF. The whole variable domain, filled in from reference TRBV11-2 and TRBJ1-5, reads EAGVAQSPRYKIIEKRQSVAFWCNPISGHATLYWYQQILGQGPKLLIQFQNNGVVDDSQLPKDRFSAERLKGVDSTLKIQPAKLEDSAVYLCASSSGQHVNQPQHFGDGTRLSIL.

The CDR3 DNA follows: TGTGCCAGCAGCCCTCGGACAGCTAACTATGGCTACACCTTC. It encodes CASSPRTANYGYTF. The chain has TRBV11-2 and TRBJ1-2; D possibly corresponds to TRBD1 (6 bases). The germline gives CDR1 SGHAT, CDR2 FQNNGV. The CDR3 sequence is 14 residues long. V was shortened by 5 bases and J by 0 bases, with 10 bases between the two germline ends.

This clone has just one count. The chain recombines TRBV19 with TRBJ2-2, with D possibly matching TRBD2 (6 bases). The CDR3 sequence is 15 residues long. Germline-derived CDR1 and CDR2 are LNHDA and SQIVND (reference sequence). Trimming cost V 7 bases and J 6 bases, with 18 bases left between them. The CDR3 reads CASNGLTVDAGELFF. In DNA, the CDR3 is TGTGCCAGTAACGGACTAACCGTCGACGCCGGGGAGCTGTTTTTT.

The V call is TRBV30, the J call TRBJ2-1, with D maybe TRBD2 (6 bases). The V and J ends lost 5 bases and 7 bases respectively, with 18 bases between them. CDR1 and CDR2 (germline): GTSNPN, SVGIG (reference sequence). The CDR3 runs 14 residues. The CDR3 sequence is CAWDPLTSGNEQFF. DNA of the CDR3: TGTGCCTGGGACCCGCTGACAAGCGGGAATGAGCAGTTCTTC.

The CDR3 coding sequence is TGTGCCAGCAGTGAAGCGCTTCGGCTAGCGGGAGTCATCTACGAGCAGTACTTC. Translating gives CASSEALRLAGVIYEQYF. The V and J genes are TRBV6-1 and TRBJ2-7, with 10 bases lining up with TRBD2. Germline assignment: CDR1 MNHNS and CDR2 SASEGT. The CDR3 is 18 residues long. Trimming took 0 bases from V and 3 from J; bases not matched to a gene: 11.

The genes are TRBV6-5 and TRBJ2-7, with a tentative D call TRBD2 (7 bases). This CDR3 has 15 amino acids. Germline V gives CDR1 MNHEY, CDR2 SVGAGI. The ends were cut back, 6 bases at V and 0 bases at J, with 15 bases in the middle. The CDR3 DNA reads TGTGCCAGCAGCCTGGAGGGGGGGAGCTCCTACGAGCAGTACTTC. It translates to CASSLEGGSSYEQYF.

This clone was seen a handful of times. The gene calls are TRBV9 and TRBJ2-2; D is uncertain. Per the germline V gene, CDR1 is SGDLS and CDR2 is YYNGEE. V dropped 4 bases and J dropped 0 bases, with 13 bases sitting between them. The CDR3 contains 16 residues. The CDR3 coding sequence is TGTGCCAGCAGCATCATGACGACTGCGAACACCGGGGAGCTGTTTTTT. This encodes CASSIMTTANTGELFF.

The chain recombines TRBV7-9 with TRBJ1-2; 7 bases line up with TRBD1. The CDR3 contains 13 residues. The V gene's germline CDR1 is SEHNR and CDR2 FQNEAQ (reference sequence). The J segment lost 3 bases and the V segment lost 4 bases, leaving 2 bases of the junction unmatched. CDR3 DNA sequence: TGTGCCAGCAGCTCAACAGGGGACTATGGCTACACCTTC. It yields the protein CASSSTGDYGYTF.